One and the same sample provided the 10 T cell receptor beta chains below, sequenced in a study of blood T cell repertoires in COVID-19. Data came from immunoSEQ multiplex PCR; TCRdb stores just in-frame clones and leaves some out. The data show about 180,000 clones, approximately 90% seen once. Sequences were obtained from peripheral blood. These receptors all stem from a man younger than 35 who had recovered from COVID-19.

The V and J genes are TRBV3-1 (or the pseudogene TRBV3-2) and TRBJ1-1; no clear D. This CDR3 region has 13 residues. V was shortened by 3 bases and J by 11 bases, with 16 bases between the two germline ends. CDR1 is LGHDT and CDR2 is YNNKEL in the germline V gene (reference sequence). This CDR3 is CASSHVTEREAFF. CDR3 DNA: TGTGCCAGCAGCCACGTGACCGAGCGGGAGGCTTTCTTT.

The chain joins TRBV30 to TRBJ2-7; TRBD1 is a possible D gene (6 bases). Trimming took off 2 bases at V and 6 bases at J, with 14 bases between the two ends. Germline CDR1 reads GTSNPN; CDR2 reads SVGIG (reference sequence). The CDR3 contains 13 residues. The CDR3: CAWSPTGTGEQYF. Written as DNA, the CDR3 is TGTGCCTGGAGTCCAACAGGGACGGGCGAGCAGTACTTC.

This chain connects TRBV4-1 to TRBJ1-1; no reliable D call. V was pared by 3 bases and J by 7 bases, with 15 bases between. Germline V lookup: CDR1 MGHRA, CDR2 YSYEKL. The CDR3 spans 14 residues. DNA for the CDR3: TGCGCCAGCAGCCAGATGGGCGAAGGAAGTGAAGCTTTCTTT. Protein product: CASSQMGEGSEAFF.

The rearrangement uses TRBV20-1 and TRBJ2-5; TRBD1 agrees at 8 bases. CDR1 and CDR2 from the germline V gene are DFQATT and SNEGSKA (reference sequence). J gave up 4 bases and V 3 bases, and 4 bases lay outside the gene matches. CDR3 length: 13 amino acids. The CDR3 nucleotides are TGCAGTGCTAGTCCAGGGGGCTTAGAGACCCAGTACTTC. Its translation: CSASPGGLETQYF.

The J gene is TRBJ2-1, the V gene TRBV5-1, with 9 nucleotides matching TRBD1. V lost 0 bases, J lost 4 bases, and 2 bases stayed unmatched. The CDR3 spans 15 residues. Germline CDR1 SGHRS, CDR2 YFSETQ. CDR3 nucleotides: TGCGCCAGCAGCTTGGACGGACAGGGGTACAATGAGCAGTTCTTC. Protein: CASSLDGQGYNEQFF.

This clone has a single count. The chain carries TRBV10-3 and TRBJ2-1; 9 nucleotides align to TRBD1. CDR3 length: 17 amino acids. The V and J ends lost 5 bases and 5 bases, in that order; junction bases with no gene match: 13. CDR1 is ENHRY and CDR2 is SYGVKD in the germline V gene. The CDR3 region has the DNA TGTGCCATCAGTACAACTGGACCGGGACAGGGCAACAATGAGCAGTTCTTC. Residues: CAISTTGPGQGNNEQFF.

About this clone: The sample contains more than one DNA sequence encoding this CDR3. The chain recombines TRBV6-5 with TRBJ1-3; D not resolved. From germline, CDR1 is MNHEY and CDR2 SVGAGI. This CDR3 region has 15 residues. V was trimmed by 2 bases and J by 0 bases, leaving 8 bases between them. CDR3 coding DNA: TGTGCCAGCAGTTACGGACGGGGCTCTGGAAACACCATATATTTT. Residues: CASSYGRGSGNTIYF.

V and J are TRBV6-5 and TRBJ2-3, with D possibly being TRBD2 (6 bases). CDR1 is MNHEY, CDR2 SVGAGI, per germline. Deletions cut 0 bases from V and 3 bases from J, with 13 bases between. The CDR3 runs to 16 residues. The CDR3 reads CASSYSGQGGTDTQYF. In DNA form, the CDR3 reads TGTGCCAGCAGTTACTCGGGCCAGGGAGGAACAGATACGCAGTATTTT.

The CDR3 DNA sequence: TGTGCCAGCAGCAACCCCCCCCCGGGGAGCAGTTGCGGACTAGCGGCCACAGATACGCAGTATTTT. It translates to CASSNPPPGSSCGLAATDTQYF. This chain joins TRBV21-1 and TRBJ2-3; the tabulated D call, TRBD2, remains unverified against the DNA. TRBV21-1 constitutes a pseudogene. The CDR3 runs to 22 residues.

V usage is TRBV27 and J usage is TRBJ2-5, with 7 positions matching TRBD2. Trimming cost V 8 bases and J 5 bases; bases outside gene matches: 8. This CDR3 comprises 13 residues. Germline V CDR1 and CDR2: MNHEY, SMNVEV (reference sequence). The chain's CDR3 is CASGGGSGETQYF. The CDR3 DNA reads as TGTGCCAGCGGGGGGGGATCGGGGGAGACCCAGTACTTC.